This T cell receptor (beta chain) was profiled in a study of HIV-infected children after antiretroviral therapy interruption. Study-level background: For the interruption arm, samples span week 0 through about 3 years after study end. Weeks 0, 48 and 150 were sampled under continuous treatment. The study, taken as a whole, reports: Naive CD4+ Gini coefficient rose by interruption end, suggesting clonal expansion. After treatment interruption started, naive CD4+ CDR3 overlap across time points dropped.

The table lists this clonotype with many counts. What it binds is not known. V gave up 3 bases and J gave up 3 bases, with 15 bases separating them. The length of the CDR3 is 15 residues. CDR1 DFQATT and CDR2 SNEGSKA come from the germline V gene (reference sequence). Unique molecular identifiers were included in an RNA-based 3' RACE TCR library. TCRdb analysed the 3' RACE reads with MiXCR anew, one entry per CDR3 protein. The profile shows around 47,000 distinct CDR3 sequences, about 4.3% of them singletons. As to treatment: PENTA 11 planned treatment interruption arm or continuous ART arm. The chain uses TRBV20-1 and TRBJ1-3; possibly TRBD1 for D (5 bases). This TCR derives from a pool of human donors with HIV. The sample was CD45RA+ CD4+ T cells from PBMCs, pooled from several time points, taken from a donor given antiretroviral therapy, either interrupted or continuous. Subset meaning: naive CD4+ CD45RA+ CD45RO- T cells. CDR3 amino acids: CSASLQGVNGNTIYF. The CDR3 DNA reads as TGCAGTGCTAGTTTGCAGGGCGTCAATGGAAACACCATATATTTT.